The clone carrying this T cell receptor beta chain was seen ten or more times. Its antigen remains unidentified. The source of the sample is a study of T cells in Graves' hyperthyroidism and ophthalmopathy. Across the study: Peripheral blood was drawn at first diagnosis, prior to all treatment.

Authors of the study amplified TCR beta CDR3 regions from RNA transcripts. The HTBI primer set was used in a first-round RT-PCR of the TCR CDR3. Each CDR3 protein gets one entry after TCRdb re-called the multiplex PCR reads with MiXCR. This sample has approximately 700,000 distinct CDR3 sequences, with about a sixth found just once. Thyroid ultrasound and orbital computed tomography, with clinical symptoms and serum thyroxine and TRAb, informed diagnoses. Study findings and constraints: Ophthalmopathy stood apart from stable hyperthyroidism in a 13 V-J model.

CDR1 and CDR2 from the germline V gene are MDHEN and SYDVKM. The length of the CDR3 is 14 residues. V was clipped by 3 bases and J by 5 bases, with 13 bases between them. Specimen: blood. The rearrangement joins TRBV28 to TRBJ1-2; D is unresolved. The TCR comes from a man in his late teens or twenties with Graves' hyperthyroidism. CDR3 sequence: CASSFDSRYYGYTF. The CDR3 DNA is TGTGCCAGCAGTTTCGACTCCCGGTATTATGGCTACACCTTC.